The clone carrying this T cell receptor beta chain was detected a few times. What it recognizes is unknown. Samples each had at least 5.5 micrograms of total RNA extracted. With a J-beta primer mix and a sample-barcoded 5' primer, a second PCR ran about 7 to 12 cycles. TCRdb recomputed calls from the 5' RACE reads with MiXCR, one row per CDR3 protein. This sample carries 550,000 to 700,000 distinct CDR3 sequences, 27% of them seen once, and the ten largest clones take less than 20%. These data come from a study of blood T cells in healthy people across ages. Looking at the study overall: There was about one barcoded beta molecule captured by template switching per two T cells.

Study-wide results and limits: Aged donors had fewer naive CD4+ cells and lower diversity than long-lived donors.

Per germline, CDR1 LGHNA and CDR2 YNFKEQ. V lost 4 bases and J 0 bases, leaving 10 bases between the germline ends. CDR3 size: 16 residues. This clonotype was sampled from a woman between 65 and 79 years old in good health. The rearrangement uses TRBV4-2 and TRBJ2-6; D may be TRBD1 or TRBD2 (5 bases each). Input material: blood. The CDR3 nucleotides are TGTGCCAGCAGCCTAGAGGGGCGCTCTGGGGCCAACGTCCTGACTTTC. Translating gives CASSLEGRSGANVLTF.